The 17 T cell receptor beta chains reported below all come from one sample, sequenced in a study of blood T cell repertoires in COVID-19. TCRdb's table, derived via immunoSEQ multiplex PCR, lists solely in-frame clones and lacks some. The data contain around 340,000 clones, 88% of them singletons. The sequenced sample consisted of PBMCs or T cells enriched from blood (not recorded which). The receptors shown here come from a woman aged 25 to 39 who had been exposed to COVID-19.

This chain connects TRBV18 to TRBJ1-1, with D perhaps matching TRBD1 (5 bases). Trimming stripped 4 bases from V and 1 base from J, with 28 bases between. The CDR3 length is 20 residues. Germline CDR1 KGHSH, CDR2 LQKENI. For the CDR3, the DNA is TGTGCCAGCTCACTCGCCCTTGTCCCCAGCTTCCAGGGCACGAACACTGAAGCTTTCTTT. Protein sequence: CASSLALVPSFQGTNTEAFF.

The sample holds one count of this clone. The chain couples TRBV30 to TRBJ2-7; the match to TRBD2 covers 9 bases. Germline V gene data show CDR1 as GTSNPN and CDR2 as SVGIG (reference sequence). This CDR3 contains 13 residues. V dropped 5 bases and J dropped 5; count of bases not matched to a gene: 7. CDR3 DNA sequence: TGTGCCTGGGGGAAGACTAGCGGTGACGAGCAGTACTTC. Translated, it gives CAWGKTSGDEQYF. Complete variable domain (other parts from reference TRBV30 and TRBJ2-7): SQTIHQWPATLVQPVGSPLSLECTVEGTSNPNLYWYRQAAGRGLQLLFYSVGIGQISSEVPQNLSASRPQDRQFILSSKKLLLSDSGFYLCAWGKTSGDEQYFGPGTRLTVT.

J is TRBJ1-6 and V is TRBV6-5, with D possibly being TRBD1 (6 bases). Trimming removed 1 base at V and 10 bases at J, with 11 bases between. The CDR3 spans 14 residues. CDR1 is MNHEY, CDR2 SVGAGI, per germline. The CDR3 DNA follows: TGTGCCAGCAGTTACTTGGGACAACTATCACCCCTCCACTTT. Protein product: CASSYLGQLSPLHF.

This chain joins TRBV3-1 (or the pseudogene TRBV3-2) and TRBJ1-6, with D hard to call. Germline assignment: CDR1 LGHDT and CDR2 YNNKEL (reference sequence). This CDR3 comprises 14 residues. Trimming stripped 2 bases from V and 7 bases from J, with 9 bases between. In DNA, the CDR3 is TGTGCCAGCAGCCAATCAGATTTGAATTCACCCCTCCACTTT. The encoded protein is CASSQSDLNSPLHF.

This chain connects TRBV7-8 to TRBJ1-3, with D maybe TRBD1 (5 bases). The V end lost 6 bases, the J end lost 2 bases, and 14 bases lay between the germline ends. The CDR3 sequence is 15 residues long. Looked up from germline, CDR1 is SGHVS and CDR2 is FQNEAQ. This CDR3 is CASRGPGTPGNTIYF. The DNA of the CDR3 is TGTGCCAGCAGGGGGCCCGGCACGCCTGGAAACACCATATATTTT.

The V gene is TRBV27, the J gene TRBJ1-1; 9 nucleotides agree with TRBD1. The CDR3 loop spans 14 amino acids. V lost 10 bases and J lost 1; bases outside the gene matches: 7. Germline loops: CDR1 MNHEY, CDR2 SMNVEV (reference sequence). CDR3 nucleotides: TGTGCCACCACGCCGGGACAGGGGAACACTGAAGCTTTCTTT. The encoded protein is CATTPGQGNTEAFF.

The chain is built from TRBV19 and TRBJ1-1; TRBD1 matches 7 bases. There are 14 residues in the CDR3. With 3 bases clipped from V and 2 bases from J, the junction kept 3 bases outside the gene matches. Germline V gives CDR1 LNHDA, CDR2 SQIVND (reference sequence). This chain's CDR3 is CASSIGTANTEAFF. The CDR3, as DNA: TGTGCCAGTAGTATCGGGACAGCAAACACTGAAGCTTTCTTT.

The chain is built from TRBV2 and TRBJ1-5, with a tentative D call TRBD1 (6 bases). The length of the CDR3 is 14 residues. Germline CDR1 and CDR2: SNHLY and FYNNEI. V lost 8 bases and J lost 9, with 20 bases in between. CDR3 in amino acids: CASLREWGLTPQHF. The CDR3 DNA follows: TGTGCCAGCCTCCGGGAATGGGGGCTGACGCCCCAGCATTTT.

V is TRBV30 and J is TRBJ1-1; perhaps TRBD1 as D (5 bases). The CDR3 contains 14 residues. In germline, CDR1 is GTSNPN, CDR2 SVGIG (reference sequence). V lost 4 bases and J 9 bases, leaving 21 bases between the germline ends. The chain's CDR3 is CAWTYPGRGEKAFF. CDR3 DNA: TGTGCCTGGACCTATCCAGGGCGGGGGGAAAAAGCTTTCTTT.

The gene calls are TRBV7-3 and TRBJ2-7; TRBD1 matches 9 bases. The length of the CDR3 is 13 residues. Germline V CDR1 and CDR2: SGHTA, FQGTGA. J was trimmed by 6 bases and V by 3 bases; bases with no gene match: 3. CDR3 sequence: CASSFETGGEQYF. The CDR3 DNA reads TGTGCCAGCAGCTTTGAGACAGGGGGCGAGCAGTACTTC.

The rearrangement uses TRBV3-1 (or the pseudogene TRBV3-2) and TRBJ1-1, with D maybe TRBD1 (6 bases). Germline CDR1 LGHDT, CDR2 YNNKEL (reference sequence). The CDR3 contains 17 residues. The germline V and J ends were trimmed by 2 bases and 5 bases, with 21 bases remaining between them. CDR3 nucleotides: TGTGCCAGCAGCCAACCCGGCGGGGGGGCGCGGTCTACTGAAGCTTTCTTT. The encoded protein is CASSQPGGGARSTEAFF.

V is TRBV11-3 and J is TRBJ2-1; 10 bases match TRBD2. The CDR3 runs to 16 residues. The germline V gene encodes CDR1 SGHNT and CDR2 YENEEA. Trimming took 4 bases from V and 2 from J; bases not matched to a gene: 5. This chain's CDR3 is CASSSRGTSAYNEQFF. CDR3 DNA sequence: TGTGCCAGCAGCTCACGCGGGACTAGCGCCTACAATGAGCAGTTCTTC.

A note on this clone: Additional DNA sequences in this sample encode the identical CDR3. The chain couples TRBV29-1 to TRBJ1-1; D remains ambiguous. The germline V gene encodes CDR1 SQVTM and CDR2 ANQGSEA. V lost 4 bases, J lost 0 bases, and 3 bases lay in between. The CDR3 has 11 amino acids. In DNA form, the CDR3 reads TGCAGCGTTGTCGTGAACACTGAAGCTTTCTTT. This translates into CSVVVNTEAFF.

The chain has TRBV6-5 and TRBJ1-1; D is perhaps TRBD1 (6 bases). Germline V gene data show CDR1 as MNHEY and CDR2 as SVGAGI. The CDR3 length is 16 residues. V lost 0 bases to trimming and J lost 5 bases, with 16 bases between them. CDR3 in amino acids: CASSYSNPGGLTEAFF. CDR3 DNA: TGTGCCAGCAGTTACTCAAACCCCGGGGGGCTGACTGAAGCTTTCTTT.

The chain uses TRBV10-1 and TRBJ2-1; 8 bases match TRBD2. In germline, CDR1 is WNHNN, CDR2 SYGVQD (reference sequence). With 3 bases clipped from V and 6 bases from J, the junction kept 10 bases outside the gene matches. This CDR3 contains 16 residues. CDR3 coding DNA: TGCGCCAGCAGTGATTTAGACGGGAGGGCCGCCAATGAGCAGTTCTTC. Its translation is CASSDLDGRAANEQFF.

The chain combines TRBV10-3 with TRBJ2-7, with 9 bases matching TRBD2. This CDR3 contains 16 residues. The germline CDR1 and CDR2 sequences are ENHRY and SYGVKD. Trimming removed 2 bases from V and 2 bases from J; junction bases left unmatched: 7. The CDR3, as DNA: TGTGCCATCAGTGAGATGACTAGCGGTTCGGCCTACGAGCAGTACTTC. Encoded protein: CAISEMTSGSAYEQYF.

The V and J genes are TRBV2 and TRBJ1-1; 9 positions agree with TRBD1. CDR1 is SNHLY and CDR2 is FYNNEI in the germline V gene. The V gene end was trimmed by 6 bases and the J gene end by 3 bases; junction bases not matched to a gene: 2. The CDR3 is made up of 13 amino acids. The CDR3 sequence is CASSGDRDTEAFF. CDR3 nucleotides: TGTGCCAGCAGCGGGGACAGGGACACTGAAGCTTTCTTT.